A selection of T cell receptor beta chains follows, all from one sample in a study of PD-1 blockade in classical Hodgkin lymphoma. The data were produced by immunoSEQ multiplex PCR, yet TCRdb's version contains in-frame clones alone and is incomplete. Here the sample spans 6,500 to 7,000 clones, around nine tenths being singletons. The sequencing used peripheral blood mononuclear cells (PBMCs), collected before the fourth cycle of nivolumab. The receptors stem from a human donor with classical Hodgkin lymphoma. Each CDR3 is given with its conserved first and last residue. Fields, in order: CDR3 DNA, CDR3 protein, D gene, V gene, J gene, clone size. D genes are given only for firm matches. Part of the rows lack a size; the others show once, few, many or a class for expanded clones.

CDR3nt: TGTGCCAGCAGTTTTAACCGGGAACGAAACCAGCCCCAGCATTTT; CDR3aa: CASSFNRERNQPQHF; d_gene: .; v_gene: TRBV28; j_gene: TRBJ1-5; abundance: .
CDR3nt: TGTGCCAGCAGCGCCCGGCCCGGGTGGGCGGGAGGCCTCTCCTACAATGAGCAGTTCTTC; CDR3aa: CASSARPGWAGGLSYNEQFF; d_gene: TRBD2; v_gene: TRBV9; j_gene: TRBJ2-1; abundance: .
CDR3nt: TGTGCCAGTAGTACCGGGACAGGAGGGGATGGCTACACCTTC; CDR3aa: CASSTGTGGDGYTF; d_gene: TRBD1; v_gene: TRBV19; j_gene: TRBJ1-2; abundance: .
CDR3nt: TGTGCCAGCAGCCCCCGACTAGCGGGAGTGGATGATACGCAGTATTTT; CDR3aa: CASSPRLAGVDDTQYF; d_gene: TRBD2; v_gene: TRBV11-3; j_gene: TRBJ2-3; abundance: .
CDR3nt: TGTGCCAGCAGGGGGGGGGTACCTACCACTGAAGCTTTCTTT; CDR3aa: CASRGGVPTTEAFF; d_gene: .; v_gene: TRBV6-5; j_gene: TRBJ1-1; abundance: .
CDR3nt: TGTGCCTGGAGTGAAGGGGGTGGCTATGGCTACACCTTC; CDR3aa: CAWSEGGGYGYTF; d_gene: .; v_gene: TRBV30; j_gene: TRBJ1-2; abundance: .
CDR3nt: TGCGCCAGCAGCCTCAACGGGGGAGGCAGGGTCGGAGGGGACACTGAAGCTTTCTTT; CDR3aa: CASSLNGGGRVGGDTEAFF; d_gene: .; v_gene: TRBV4-1; j_gene: TRBJ1-1; abundance: .
CDR3nt: TGCGCCAGCAGCTTTACAGGCTATGGCTACACCTTC; CDR3aa: CASSFTGYGYTF; d_gene: .; v_gene: TRBV5-1; j_gene: TRBJ1-2; abundance: .
CDR3nt: TGTGCCAGCAGCTTGTACCAGGGGTCCGCGAATTCACCCCTCCACTTT; CDR3aa: CASSLYQGSANSPLHF; d_gene: .; v_gene: TRBV5-5; j_gene: TRBJ1-6; abundance: .
CDR3nt: TGTGCCAGCAGCTCCGACTTCCCAGGGGCAGATACGCAGTATTTT; CDR3aa: CASSSDFPGADTQYF; d_gene: .; v_gene: TRBV7-9; j_gene: TRBJ2-3; abundance: .
CDR3nt: TGCGCCAGCAGCCAAGCGGGACGGGATAATGAAAAACTGTTTTTT; CDR3aa: CASSQAGRDNEKLFF; d_gene: .; v_gene: TRBV4-1; j_gene: TRBJ1-4; abundance: .
CDR3nt: TGTGCCAGCAGCGGACAGGGTCTATCCTACAATGAGCAGTTCTTC; CDR3aa: CASSGQGLSYNEQFF; d_gene: TRBD1; v_gene: TRBV2; j_gene: TRBJ2-1; abundance: .
CDR3nt: TGTGCCATCAGTGACCCCGCAGGGGGCTCGTATGGCTACACCTTC; CDR3aa: CAISDPAGGSYGYTF; d_gene: TRBD1; v_gene: TRBV10-3; j_gene: TRBJ1-2; abundance: .
CDR3nt: TGTGCCAGCAGGGAGACAGGGGGCCTCAATTCACCCCTCCACTTT; CDR3aa: CASRETGGLNSPLHF; d_gene: TRBD1; v_gene: TRBV6-5; j_gene: TRBJ1-6; abundance: few
CDR3nt: TGTGCCATCAGTGGACTTTTTTCAGATACGCAGTATTTT; CDR3aa: CAISGLFSDTQYF; d_gene: .; v_gene: TRBV10-3; j_gene: TRBJ2-3; abundance: .
CDR3nt: TGTGCCAGCAGTGTACGGTCGGGGGGTCGAAGTCACAATGAGCAGTTCTTC; CDR3aa: CASSVRSGGRSHNEQFF; d_gene: TRBD2; v_gene: TRBV2; j_gene: TRBJ2-1; abundance: .